This T cell receptor (beta chain) emerged from a study of T cells in Graves' hyperthyroidism and ophthalmopathy. Study-wide context: Peripheral blood was collected at initial diagnosis, before any treatment.

The table lists this clonotype with many counts. Its antigen is currently unknown. RNA transcripts provided the source from which TCR beta CDR3 regions were amplified. An initial round of RT-PCR targeting the TCR CDR3 relied on the HTBI primer set. TCRdb re-called the multiplex PCR reads with MiXCR, one entry per CDR3 protein. In the table there are about 500,000 distinct CDR3 sequences, about 16% of which are singletons. Findings of the study overall: From stable hyperthyroidism, ophthalmopathy was separated by a 13 V-J model. The majority of expanded thyroid clonotypes above 0.001 also appeared in blood.

Duration under 3 months, a NOSPECS grade of at least 4, and a Clinical Activity Score of at least 3 characterized the ophthalmopathy patients. Germline values: CDR1 SEHNR, CDR2 FQNEAQ (reference sequence). V gave up 5 bases and J gave up 3 bases, with 8 bases separating them. The CDR3 covers 12 residues. The gene calls are TRBV7-9 and TRBJ2-7; D is possibly TRBD1 or TRBD2 (5 bases each). This clonotype was sampled from a young woman with Graves' ophthalmopathy. The sequencing input was blood. CDR3 amino acids: CASSRGSYEQYF. The DNA for the CDR3 is TGTGCCAGCAGCCGGGGCAGCTACGAGCAGTACTTC.